This TCR beta chain derives from a study of cytomegalovirus exposure and HLA in healthy donors. In the study overall: Of around 400 genotyped donors, 75% to 90% grouped in the Caucasian-associated ancestry cluster.

Concerning this clone: Antigen: not known.

Study-wide results and caveats: There were some public TCRs occurring in many donors, but most TCR sequences were rare.

The PCR contained 60 Vbeta and 13 Jbeta primers. TCRdb's copy holds only in-frame clones and misses some; the assay was immunoSEQ multiplex PCR. This table holds roughly 80,000 clones, around 66% found once. Sequencing used PBMCs. The receptor comes from a man in his sixties in good health and CMV-seropositive.

CDR3 loop: CASSIISATRETQYF. CDR3 bases: TGTGCCAGTAGTATTATCTCGGCAACGCGGGAGACCCAGTACTTC. The chain employs TRBV19 and TRBJ2-5; no definite D call. Germline CDR1 and CDR2: LNHDA and SQIVND (reference sequence). The CDR3 contains 15 residues. V shed 3 bases and J shed 5 bases, with 16 bases lying between them. Together with reference TRBV19 and TRBJ2-5, the CDR3 gives the full variable domain: DGGITQSPKYLFRKEGQNVTLSCEQNLNHDAMYWYRQDPGQGLRLIYYSQIVNDFQKGDIAEGYSVSREKKESFPLTVTSAQKNPTAFYLCASSIISATRETQYFGPGTRLLVL.